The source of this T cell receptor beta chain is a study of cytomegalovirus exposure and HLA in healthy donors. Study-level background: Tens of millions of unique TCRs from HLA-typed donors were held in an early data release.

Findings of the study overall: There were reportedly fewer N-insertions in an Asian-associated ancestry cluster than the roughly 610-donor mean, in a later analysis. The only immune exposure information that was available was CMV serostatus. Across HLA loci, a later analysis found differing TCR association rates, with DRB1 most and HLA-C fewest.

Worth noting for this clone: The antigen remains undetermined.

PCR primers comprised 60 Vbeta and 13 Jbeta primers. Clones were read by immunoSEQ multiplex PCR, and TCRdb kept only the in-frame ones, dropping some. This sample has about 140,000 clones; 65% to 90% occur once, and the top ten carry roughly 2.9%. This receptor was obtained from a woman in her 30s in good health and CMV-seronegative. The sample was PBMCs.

Here the CDR3 DNA reads TGTGCCAGCAGTGGGGGCGGGGGACCTAAGCAGTTCTTC. Amino acids: CASSGGGGPKQFF. V gene TRBV27 combines with J gene TRBJ2-1; a weak D match, TRBD2 (7 bases). The germline V gene encodes CDR1 MNHEY and CDR2 SMNVEV (reference sequence). Between the trimmed V and J ends, which lost 5 bases and 11 bases, there was a span of 16 bases. This CDR3 contains 13 residues.